Listed below are T cell receptor beta chains from one sample, sequenced in a study of control samples from healthy donors and cancer patients. Clones were read by immunoSEQ multiplex PCR, and TCRdb kept only the in-frame ones, dropping some. The sample includes tens of thousands of clones, around 90% seen only once; the top ten take approximately 14%. The sequencing input was blood. These receptors all stem from a woman in her seventies in good health. Each CDR3 is given with its conserved first and last residue. A D gene is named only where the DNA matches it firmly. Rows may omit the clone size; those that give it use once, few, many or a size class.

J gene	V gene	D gene	clone size	CDR3 DNA	CDR3 protein
TRBJ1-5	TRBV5-5	-	-	TGTGCCAGCAGCCTTACGTCCAGGCTTGATCAGCCCCAGCATTTT	CASSLTSRLDQPQHF
TRBJ2-2	TRBV14	TRBD2	-	TGTGCCAGCAGCCATTGGGGGGGAAGGGAGCTGTTTTTT	CASSHWGGRELFF
TRBJ2-1	TRBV11-3	-	few	TGTGCCAGCAGCTTAGAGGCGTCCTCCTACAATGAGCAGTTCTTC	CASSLEASSYNEQFF
TRBJ2-1	TRBV6-2/TRBV6-3	TRBD2	-	TGTGCCAGCAGTAATCTAGCGGGGAGCTCCTACAATGAGCAGTTCTTC	CASSNLAGSSYNEQFF
TRBJ1-2	TRBV30	-	-	TGTGCCTGGAGTCGCCAGTATGGCTACACCTTC	CAWSRQYGYTF
TRBJ1-2	TRBV10-2	-	-	TGCGCCAGCAGTGAGCAGGGAAACTATGGCTACACCTTC	CASSEQGNYGYTF
TRBJ1-1	TRBV12-3/TRBV12-4	-	-	TGTGCCAGCATCTGGTGGGGGAACACTGAAGCTTTCTTT	CASIWWGNTEAFF
TRBJ2-5	TRBV19	TRBD2	-	TGTGCCAGTAGGCGGACTAGCGGGAATGGAGAGACCCAGTACTTC	CASRRTSGNGETQYF
TRBJ2-1	TRBV4-3	-	-	TGCGCCAGCAGCCAAGACGACCCATCCGGACTCTCCTACAATGAGCAGTTCTTC	CASSQDDPSGLSYNEQFF
TRBJ1-2	TRBV19	-	-	TGTGCCAGTAGTATTAACCCCTTGGCGGACCTTAGAGGCTACACCTTC	CASSINPLADLRGYTF
TRBJ1-1	TRBV21-1	-	-	TGTGCCAGCAGCAAAGCACGAGGCAGAGAAGCTTTCTTT	CASSKARGREAFF
TRBJ2-5	TRBV30	TRBD1	-	TGTGCCTGGGCCGGACAGGGCCAAGAGACCCAGTACTTC	CAWAGQGQETQYF
TRBJ1-4	TRBV7-9	-	-	TGTGCCAGCAGCTTAGAAGGGGGTCGTAATGAAAAACTGTTTTTT	CASSLEGGRNEKLFF
TRBJ1-5	TRBV3-1/TRBV3-2	TRBD1	once	TGTGCCAGCAGCCCCCGGGACAGGCCCAATCAGCCCCAGCATTTT	CASSPRDRPNQPQHF
TRBJ2-1	TRBV6-2/TRBV6-3	TRBD2	-	TGTGCCAGCAGTGACCCAACTAGCGGGATATACAATGAGCAGTTCTTC	CASSDPTSGIYNEQFF
TRBJ2-3	TRBV29-1	-	-	TGCAGCGTTGAAATAGGTTCTAGCACAGATACGCAGTATTTT	CSVEIGSSTDTQYF
TRBJ2-7	TRBV30	TRBD2	-	TGTGCCTGGGCCGGGGGAGGGGCGAGCGAGCAGTACTTC	CAWAGGGASEQYF